Below, one TCR beta chain is given with its context. From genomic DNA, TCR beta CDR3 was amplified by two-round multiplex PCR. Round one of PCR was performed, and it used primers specific to each TRBV and TRBJ gene. TCRdb ran MiXCR on the multiplex PCR reads and lists one entry per CDR3 protein. The sample contains around 12,000 distinct CDR3 sequences, roughly half of which appear only once. Trimming took off 4 bases at V and 5 bases at J, with 10 bases between the two ends. Germline V lookup: CDR1 SGHTS, CDR2 YDEGEE. This CDR3 has 13 amino acids. The source of the sample is a study of prognosis after radiotherapy for stage I lung cancer. For each of two time points, an approximately 6-milliliter draw of peripheral blood was taken.

The rearrangement joins TRBV5-8 to TRBJ2-1, with unresolved D. This receptor was identified in a donor aged 50 or older with non-small cell lung cancer. This specimen was PBMCs, taken before or after stereotactic body radiation therapy (not recorded which). CDR3 region: CASSPTNNNEQFF. CDR3 bases: TGTGCCAGCAGCCCAACAAACAACAATGAGCAGTTCTTC.